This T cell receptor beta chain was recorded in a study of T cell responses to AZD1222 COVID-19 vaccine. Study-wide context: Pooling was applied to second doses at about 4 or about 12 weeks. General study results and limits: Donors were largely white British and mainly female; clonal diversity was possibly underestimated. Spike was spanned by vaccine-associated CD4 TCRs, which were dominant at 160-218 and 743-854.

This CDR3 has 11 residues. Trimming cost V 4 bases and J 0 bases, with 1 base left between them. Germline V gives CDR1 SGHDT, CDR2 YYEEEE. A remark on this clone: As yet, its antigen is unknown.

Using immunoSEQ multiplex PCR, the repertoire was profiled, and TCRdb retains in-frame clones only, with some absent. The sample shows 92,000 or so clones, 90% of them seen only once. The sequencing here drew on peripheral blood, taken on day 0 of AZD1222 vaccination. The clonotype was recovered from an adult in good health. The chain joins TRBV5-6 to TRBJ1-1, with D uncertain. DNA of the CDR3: TGTGCCAGCAGCCTGAACACTGAAGCTTTCTTT. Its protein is CASSLNTEAFF. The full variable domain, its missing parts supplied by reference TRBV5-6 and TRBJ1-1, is DAGVTQSPTHLIKTRGQQVTLRCSPKSGHDTVSWYQQALGQGPQFIFQYYEEEERQRGNFPDRFSGHQFPNYSSELNVNALLLGDSALYLCASSLNTEAFFGQGTRLTVV.